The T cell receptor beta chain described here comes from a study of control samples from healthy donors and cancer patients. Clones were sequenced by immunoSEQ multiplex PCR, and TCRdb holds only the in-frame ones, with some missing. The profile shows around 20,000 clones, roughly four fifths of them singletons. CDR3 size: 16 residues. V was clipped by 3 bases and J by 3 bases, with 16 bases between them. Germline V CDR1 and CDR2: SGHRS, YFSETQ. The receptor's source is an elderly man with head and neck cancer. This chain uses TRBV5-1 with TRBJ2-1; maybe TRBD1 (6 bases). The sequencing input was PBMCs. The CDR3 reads CASSSGQGAFYNEQFF. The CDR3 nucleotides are TGCGCCAGCAGCTCGGGACAAGGAGCCTTCTACAATGAGCAGTTCTTC.